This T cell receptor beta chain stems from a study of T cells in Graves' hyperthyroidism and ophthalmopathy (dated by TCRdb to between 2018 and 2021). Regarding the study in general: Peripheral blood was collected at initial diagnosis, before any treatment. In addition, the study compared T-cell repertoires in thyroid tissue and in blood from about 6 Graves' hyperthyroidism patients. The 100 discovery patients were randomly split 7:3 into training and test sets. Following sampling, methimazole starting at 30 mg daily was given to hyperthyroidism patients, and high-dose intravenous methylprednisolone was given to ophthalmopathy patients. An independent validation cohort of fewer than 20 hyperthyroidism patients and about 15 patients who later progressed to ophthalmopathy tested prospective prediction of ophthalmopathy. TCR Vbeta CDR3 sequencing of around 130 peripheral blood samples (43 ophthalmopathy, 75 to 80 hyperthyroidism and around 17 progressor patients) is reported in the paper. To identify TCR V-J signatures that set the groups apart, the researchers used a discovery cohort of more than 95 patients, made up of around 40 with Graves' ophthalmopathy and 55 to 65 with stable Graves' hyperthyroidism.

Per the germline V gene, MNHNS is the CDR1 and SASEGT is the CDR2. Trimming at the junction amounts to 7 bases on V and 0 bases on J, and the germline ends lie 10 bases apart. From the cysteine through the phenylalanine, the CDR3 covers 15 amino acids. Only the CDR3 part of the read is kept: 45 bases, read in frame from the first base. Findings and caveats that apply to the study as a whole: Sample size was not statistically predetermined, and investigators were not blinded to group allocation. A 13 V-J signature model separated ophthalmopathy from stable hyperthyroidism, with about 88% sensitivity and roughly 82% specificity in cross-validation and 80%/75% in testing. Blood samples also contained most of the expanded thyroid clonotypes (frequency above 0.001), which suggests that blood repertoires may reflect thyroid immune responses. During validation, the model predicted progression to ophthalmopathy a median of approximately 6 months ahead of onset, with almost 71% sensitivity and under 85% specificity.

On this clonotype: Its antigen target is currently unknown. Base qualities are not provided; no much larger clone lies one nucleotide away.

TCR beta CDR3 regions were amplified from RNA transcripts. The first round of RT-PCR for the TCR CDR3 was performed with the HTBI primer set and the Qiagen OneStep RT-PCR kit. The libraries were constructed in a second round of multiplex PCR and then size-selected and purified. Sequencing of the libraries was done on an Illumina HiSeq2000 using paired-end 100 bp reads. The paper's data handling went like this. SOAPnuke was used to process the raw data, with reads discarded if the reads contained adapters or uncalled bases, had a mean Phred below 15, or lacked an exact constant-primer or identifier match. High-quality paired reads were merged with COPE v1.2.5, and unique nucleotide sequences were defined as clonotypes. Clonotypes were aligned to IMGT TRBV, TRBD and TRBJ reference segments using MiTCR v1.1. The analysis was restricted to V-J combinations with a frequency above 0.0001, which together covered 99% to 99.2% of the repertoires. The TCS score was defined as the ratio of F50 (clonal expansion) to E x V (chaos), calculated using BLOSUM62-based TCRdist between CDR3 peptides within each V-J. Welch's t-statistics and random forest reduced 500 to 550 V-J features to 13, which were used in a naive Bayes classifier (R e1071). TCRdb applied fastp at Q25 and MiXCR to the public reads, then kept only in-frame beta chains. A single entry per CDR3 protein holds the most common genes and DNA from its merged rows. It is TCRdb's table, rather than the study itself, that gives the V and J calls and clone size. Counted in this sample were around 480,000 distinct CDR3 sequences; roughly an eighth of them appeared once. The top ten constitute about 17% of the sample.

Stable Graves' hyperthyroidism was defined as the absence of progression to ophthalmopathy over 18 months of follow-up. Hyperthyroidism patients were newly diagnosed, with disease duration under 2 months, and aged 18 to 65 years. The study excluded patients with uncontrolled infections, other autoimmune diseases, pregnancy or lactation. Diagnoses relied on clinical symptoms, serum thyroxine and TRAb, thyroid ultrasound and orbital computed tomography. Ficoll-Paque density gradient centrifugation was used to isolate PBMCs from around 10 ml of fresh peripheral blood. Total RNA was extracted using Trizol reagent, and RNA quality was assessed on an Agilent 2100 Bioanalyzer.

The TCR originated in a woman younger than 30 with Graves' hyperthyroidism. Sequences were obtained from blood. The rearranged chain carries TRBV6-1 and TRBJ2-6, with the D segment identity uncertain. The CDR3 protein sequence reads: CASTTLSSGANVLTF. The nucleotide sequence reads TGTGCCAGCACGACGCTTAGCTCTGGGGCCAACGTCCTGACTTTC.